Listed here are 23 T cell receptor beta chains from one sample, sequenced in a study of beta chain features in type 1 diabetes. Every isolated RNA sample was fully reverse transcribed, so sequencing captured expressed TCRB transcripts. TCRdb's copy holds only in-frame clones and misses some; the assay was immunoSEQ multiplex PCR. Among roughly 300,000 clones listed, 12% to 15% were seen once. Sequencing used central memory CD4+ T cells from blood. The origin of the receptors is a young man in good health.

V is TRBV7-9 and J is TRBJ2-5, with D perhaps being TRBD1 or TRBD2 (5 bases each). V lost 1 base and J 7 bases, leaving 13 bases between the germline ends. Looked up from germline, CDR1 is SEHNR and CDR2 is FQNEAQ (reference sequence). CDR3 size: 14 residues. CDR3 nucleotides: TGTGCCAGCAGCTTAGTGTCGGGACCTCCGACCCAGTACTTC. This gives the protein CASSLVSGPPTQYF.

With regard to this clone: A far larger clone is one base from this, pointing to a likely read error. This specimen includes other DNA sequences encoding the same CDR3. This chain links TRBV10-3 with TRBJ1-5; D is unclear. Germline V gene sequence: CDR1 ENHRY, CDR2 SYGVKD. This CDR3 spans 12 amino acids. The CDR3: CASSDSNQPQHF. CDR3 nucleotide sequence: TGTGCCAGCAGTGATAGCAATCAGCCCCAGCATTTT.

This clone was seen a handful of times. The V gene is TRBV6-5, the J gene TRBJ2-7, with 9 bases identical to TRBD1. Germline CDR1 reads MNHEY; CDR2 reads SVGAGI. The CDR3 is 14 amino acids. J was trimmed by 4 bases and V by 8 bases; bases with no gene match: 9. CDR3 in amino acids: CASAGTGMVYEQYF. CDR3 DNA: TGTGCCAGCGCCGGGACAGGGATGGTTTACGAGCAGTACTTC.

In its sample, this clone was seen a few times. The V call is TRBV10-3, the J call TRBJ2-7; D tentatively reads TRBD1 or TRBD2 (5 bases each). Germline loops: CDR1 ENHRY, CDR2 SYGVKD. The CDR3 has 12 amino acids. Trimming cost V 2 bases and J 5 bases, with 7 bases left between them. The CDR3 region has the DNA TGTGCCATCAGTGAGGGGGGTAACGAGCAGTACGTC. Amino acid sequence: CAISEGGNEQYV.

This clone occurred many times. The V call is TRBV27, the J call TRBJ1-5; no clear D gene. Germline-derived CDR1 and CDR2 are MNHEY and SMNVEV (reference sequence). The V end lost 2 bases, the J end lost 4 bases, and 6 bases lay between the germline ends. The CDR3 extends over 13 amino acids. CDR3 nucleotide sequence: TGTGCCAGCAGTTTAGTCGGAAATCAGCCCCAGCATTTT. Translating it yields CASSLVGNQPQHF.

This clone turned up a few times. The chain uses TRBV29-1 and TRBJ1-1, with a tentative D call TRBD1 (6 bases). Per germline, CDR1 SQVTM and CDR2 ANQGSEA. This CDR3 contains 15 residues. V lost 4 bases and J 6 bases, leaving 21 bases between the germline ends. The CDR3 reads CSVGGGINRAAEAFF. CDR3 coding DNA: TGCAGCGTTGGCGGAGGTATTAACAGGGCGGCTGAAGCTTTCTTT.

The CDR3 spells CASTLLSGGGYGYTF. The CDR3 nucleotides read TGTGCCAGCACCCTATTGTCCGGGGGTGGGTATGGCTACACCTTC. The chain combines TRBV7-9 with TRBJ1-2, with D perhaps matching TRBD1 (5 bases). CDR3 length: 15 residues. Deletions cut 7 bases from V and 5 bases from J, with 20 bases between. Germline assignment: CDR1 SEHNR and CDR2 FQNEAQ (reference sequence).

This clone was counted only a few times. V and J are TRBV4-1 and TRBJ2-1, with 9 bases matching TRBD1. Germline trimming cut 2 bases from V and 6 bases from J; bases unmatched to any gene: 14. This CDR3 contains 18 residues. Germline V gives CDR1 MGHRA, CDR2 YSYEKL. The CDR3 reads CASSQLQSRTGDGNEQFF. The CDR3 DNA reads as TGCGCCAGCAGCCAACTCCAAAGCCGGACAGGGGATGGCAATGAGCAGTTCTTC.

This clone was found a few times. The chain employs TRBV9 and TRBJ1-2; D call uncertain. The CDR3 covers 15 residues. V was shortened by 4 bases and J by 8 bases, with 21 bases between the two germline ends. Germline CDR1 is SGDLS and CDR2 is YYNGEE. The CDR3 DNA reads as TGTGCCAGCAGCCCTCGTTACGATAGCGCCTCCGGCTACACCTTC. Translation: CASSPRYDSASGYTF.

In its sample, this clone was seen many times. The chain has TRBV18 and TRBJ2-2; maybe TRBD1 (6 bases). This CDR3 spans 15 amino acids. Germline CDR1 reads KGHSH; CDR2 reads LQKENI. V was shortened by 6 bases and J by 1 base, with 12 bases between the two germline ends. The chain's CDR3 is CASSQTGVNTGELFF. CDR3 in DNA: TGTGCCAGCTCTCAGACAGGAGTGAACACCGGGGAGCTGTTTTTT.

This clone was detected only a few times. The rearrangement joins TRBV6-5 to TRBJ2-7; 7 nucleotides align to TRBD2. CDR1 and CDR2 from the germline V gene are MNHEY and SVGAGI. V lost 5 bases to trimming and J lost 4 bases; unmatched junction nucleotides: 11. The CDR3 covers 15 residues. This CDR3 is CASSPRGGAAYEQYF. CDR3 nucleotides: TGTGCCAGCAGTCCCCGGGGAGGGGCAGCATACGAGCAGTACTTC.

This clone occurred many times. J is TRBJ1-1 and V is TRBV29-1; D remains unclear. CDR1 and CDR2 from the germline V gene are SQVTM and ANQGSEA. Trimming left V 7 bases short and J 0 bases short, with 9 bases between. This CDR3 is built from 12 residues. In nucleotides, the CDR3 is TGCAGCGCAGCCCCCTTGAACACTGAAGCTTTCTTT. This gives the protein CSAAPLNTEAFF. Filled out from reference TRBV29-1 and TRBJ1-1, the complete variable domain reads SAVISQKPSRDICQRGTSLTIQCQVDSQVTMMFWYRQQPGQSLTLIATANQGSEATYESGFVIDKFPISRPNLTFSTLTVSNMSPEDSSIYLCSAAPLNTEAFFGQGTRLTVV.

The table lists this clone with a few counts. The chain joins TRBV7-2 to TRBJ2-5; 8 nucleotides line up with TRBD1. The better agreement between TRBJ2-7 and the DNA end casts doubt on the J call. The germline V gene has CDR1 SGHTA and CDR2 FQGNSA. This CDR3 contains 16 residues. The CDR3 coding sequence is TGTGCCAGCAGCCAGGACAGGGCGTTTGCCTCCTACGAGCAGTACTTC. Amino acid sequence: CASSQDRAFASYEQYF.

In this sample, this clone turned up a few times. V and J are TRBV18 and TRBJ2-1; 11 bases map to TRBD2. Germline trimming cut 7 bases from V and 12 bases from J; bases unmatched to any gene: 8. CDR1 is KGHSH, CDR2 LQKENI, per germline. CDR3 size: 13 residues. As DNA, the CDR3 is TGTGCCAGCTTACTAGCGGGGGCCGGGGCGCAGTTCTTC. Amino acid sequence: CASLLAGAGAQFF.

This clone was counted between two and nine times. CDR3 region: CASSNTLPITGYGYTF. The CDR3 coding sequence is TGCGCCAGCAGCAATACCCTCCCTATAACAGGGTATGGCTACACCTTC. The chain uses TRBV4-3 and TRBJ1-2, with a possible D match to TRBD1 (6 bases). Looked up from germline, CDR1 is LGHNA and CDR2 is YSLEER. The ends were cut back, 5 bases at V and 5 bases at J, with 21 bases in the middle. The CDR3 is 16 residues long.

This clone was counted a few times. The V call is TRBV9, the J call TRBJ2-1; D gene ambiguous. The ends were cut back, 3 bases at V and 4 bases at J, with 17 bases in the middle. The germline V gene has CDR1 SGDLS and CDR2 YYNGEE. The CDR3 length is 16 residues. This chain's CDR3 is CASSGFRVARYNEQFF. The CDR3 DNA is TGTGCCAGCAGCGGTTTCCGGGTCGCTCGATACAATGAGCAGTTCTTC.

In its sample, this clone was seen a few times. The chain combines TRBV7-8 with TRBJ1-2; D is unresolved. The CDR3 extends over 14 amino acids. The V end lost 1 base, the J end lost 7 bases, and 13 bases lay between the germline ends. The germline V gene encodes CDR1 SGHVS and CDR2 FQNEAQ. The DNA for the CDR3 is TGTGCCAGCAGCTTAGGGATGGGTGTAAGTGGCTACACCTTC. Translation: CASSLGMGVSGYTF.

This clone was counted between two and nine times. The chain carries TRBV5-1 and TRBJ1-2; TRBD1 might be the D (5 bases). The ends were cut back, 3 bases at V and 6 bases at J, with 9 bases in the middle. Germline loops: CDR1 SGHRS, CDR2 YFSETQ. The CDR3 is 12 residues long. In DNA form, the CDR3 reads TGCGCCAGCAGCTCGGCGGGGCATGGCTACACCTTC. Translation: CASSSAGHGYTF. The full variable domain, with the rest looked up from reference TRBV5-1 and TRBJ1-2, is KAGVTQTPRYLIKTRGQQVTLSCSPISGHRSVSWYQQTPGQGLQFLFEYFSETQRNKGNFPGRFSGRQFSNSRSEMNVSTLELGDSALYLCASSSAGHGYTFGSGTRLTVV.

The chain joins TRBV10-3 to TRBJ2-5; 7 nucleotides agree with TRBD2. The CDR3 contains 14 residues. Germline V gene data show CDR1 as ENHRY and CDR2 as SYGVKD. The CDR3: CASRRSREEGTQYF. In DNA, the CDR3 is TGTGCATCACGTAGATCACGGGAGGAAGGGACCCAGTACTTC.

This chain uses TRBV7-6 with TRBJ2-3, with a possible D match to TRBD1 (6 bases). The CDR3 consists of 14 residues. The V gene's germline CDR1 is SGHVS and CDR2 FNYEAQ. V was trimmed by 6 bases and J by 6 bases, leaving 16 bases between them. The CDR3 sequence is CASRDSGVGDTQYF. The CDR3 DNA reads as TGTGCCAGCAGGGATTCAGGGGTGGGTGATACGCAGTATTTT.

This clone was seen a few times. The same CDR3 is also encoded by other DNA sequences in this sample. The V and J genes are TRBV4-1 and TRBJ1-6, with unresolved D. With 0 bases removed from V and 10 bases from J, the gap between germline ends came to 7 bases. CDR3 length: 13 residues. Germline values: CDR1 MGHRA, CDR2 YSYEKL. Written as DNA, the CDR3 is TGCGCCAGCAGCCAAGATAGGGTCTCACCCCTCCACTTT. It encodes CASSQDRVSPLHF.

The V call is TRBV30, the J call TRBJ1-4, with TRBD1 matching 8 bases. The CDR3 sequence is 14 residues long. V lost 2 bases, J lost 10 bases, and 9 bases stayed unmatched. Germline V CDR1 and CDR2: GTSNPN, SVGIG (reference sequence). CDR3: CAWSSRTGLRKLFF. CDR3 nucleotide sequence: TGTGCCTGGAGTTCAAGGACAGGGTTACGAAAACTGTTTTTT.

The gene calls are TRBV18 and TRBJ1-2; D call uncertain. Trimming took off 6 bases at V and 3 bases at J, with 8 bases between the two ends. The CDR3 is 12 amino acids. Germline V gene sequence: CDR1 KGHSH, CDR2 LQKENI. CDR3 sequence reads: CASSNRDYGYTF. The CDR3 coding sequence is TGTGCCAGCTCGAACCGCGACTATGGCTACACCTTC.